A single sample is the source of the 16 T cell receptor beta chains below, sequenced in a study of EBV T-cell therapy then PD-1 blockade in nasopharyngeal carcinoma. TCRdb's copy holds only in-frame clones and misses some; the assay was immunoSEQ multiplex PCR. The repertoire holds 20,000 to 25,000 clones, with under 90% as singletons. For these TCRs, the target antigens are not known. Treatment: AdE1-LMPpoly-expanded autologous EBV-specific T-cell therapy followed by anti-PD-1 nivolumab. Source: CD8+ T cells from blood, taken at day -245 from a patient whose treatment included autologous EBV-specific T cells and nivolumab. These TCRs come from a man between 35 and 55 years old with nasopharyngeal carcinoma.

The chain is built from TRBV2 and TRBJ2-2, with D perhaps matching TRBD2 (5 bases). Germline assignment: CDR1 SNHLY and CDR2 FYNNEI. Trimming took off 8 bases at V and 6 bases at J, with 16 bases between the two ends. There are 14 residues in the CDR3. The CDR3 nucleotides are TGTGCCAGCGGAGGCACACCACAACCCGGGGAGCTGTTTTTT. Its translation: CASGGTPQPGELFF.

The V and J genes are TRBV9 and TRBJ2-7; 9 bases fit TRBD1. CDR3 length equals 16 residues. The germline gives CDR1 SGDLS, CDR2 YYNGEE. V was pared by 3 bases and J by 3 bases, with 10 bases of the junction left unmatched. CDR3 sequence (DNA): TGTGCCAGCAGCGCATCCATGGGACAGGGTCACTACGAGCAGTACTTC. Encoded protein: CASSASMGQGHYEQYF.

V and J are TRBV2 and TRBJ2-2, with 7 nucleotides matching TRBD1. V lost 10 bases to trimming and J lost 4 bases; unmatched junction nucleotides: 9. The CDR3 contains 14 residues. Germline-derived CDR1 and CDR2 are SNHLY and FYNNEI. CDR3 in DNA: TGTGCCACCCCCAACAGGGGAGTCACCGGGGAGCTGTTTTTT. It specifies CATPNRGVTGELFF. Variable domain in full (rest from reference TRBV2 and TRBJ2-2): EPEVTQTPSHQVTQMGQEVILRCVPISNHLYFYWYRQILGQKVEFLVSFYNNEISEKSEIFDDQFSVERPDGSNFTLKIRSTKLEDSAMYFCATPNRGVTGELFFGEGSRLTVL.

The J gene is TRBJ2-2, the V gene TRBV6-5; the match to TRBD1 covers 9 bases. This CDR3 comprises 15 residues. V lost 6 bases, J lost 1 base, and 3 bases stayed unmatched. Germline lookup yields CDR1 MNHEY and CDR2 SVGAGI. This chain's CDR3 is CASSRQGENTGELFF. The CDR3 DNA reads TGTGCCAGCAGCCGACAGGGGGAGAACACCGGGGAGCTGTTTTTT.

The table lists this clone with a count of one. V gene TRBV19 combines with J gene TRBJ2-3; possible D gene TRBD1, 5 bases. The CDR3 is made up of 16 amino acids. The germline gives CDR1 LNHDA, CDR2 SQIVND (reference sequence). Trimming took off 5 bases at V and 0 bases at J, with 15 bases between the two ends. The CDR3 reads CASSADINPSTDTQYF. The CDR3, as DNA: TGTGCCAGTAGTGCGGACATTAATCCTAGCACAGATACGCAGTATTTT.

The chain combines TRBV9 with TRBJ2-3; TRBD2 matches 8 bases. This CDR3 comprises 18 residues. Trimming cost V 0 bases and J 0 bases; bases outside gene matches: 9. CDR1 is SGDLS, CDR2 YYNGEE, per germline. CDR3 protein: CASSVGMRGATSTDTQYF. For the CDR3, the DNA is TGTGCCAGCAGCGTAGGTATGCGGGGGGCCACTAGCACAGATACGCAGTATTTT.

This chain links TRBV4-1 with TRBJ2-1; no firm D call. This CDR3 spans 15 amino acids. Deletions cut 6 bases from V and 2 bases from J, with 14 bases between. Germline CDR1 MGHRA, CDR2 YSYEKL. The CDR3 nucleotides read TGCGCCAGCAGACAGACCGCCGTGACCTACAATGAGCAGTTCTTC. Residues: CASRQTAVTYNEQFF.

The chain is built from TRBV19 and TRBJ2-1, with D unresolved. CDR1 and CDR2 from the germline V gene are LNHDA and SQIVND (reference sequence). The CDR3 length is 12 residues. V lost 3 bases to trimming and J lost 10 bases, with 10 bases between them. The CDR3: CASSIPGIEQFF. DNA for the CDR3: TGTGCCAGTAGTATTCCGGGTATAGAGCAGTTCTTC.

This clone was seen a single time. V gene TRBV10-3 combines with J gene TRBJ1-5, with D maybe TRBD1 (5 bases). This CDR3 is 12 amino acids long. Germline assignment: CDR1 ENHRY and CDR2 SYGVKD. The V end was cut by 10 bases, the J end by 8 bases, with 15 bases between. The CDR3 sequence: CATTRGAEPQHF. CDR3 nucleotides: TGTGCCACTACTAGGGGTGCAGAGCCCCAGCATTTT.

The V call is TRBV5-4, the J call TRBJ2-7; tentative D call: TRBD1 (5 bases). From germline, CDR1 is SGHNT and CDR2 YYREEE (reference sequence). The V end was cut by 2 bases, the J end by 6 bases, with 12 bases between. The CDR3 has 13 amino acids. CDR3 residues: CASSLSGSVEQYF. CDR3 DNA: TGTGCCAGCAGCTTATCAGGGTCCGTCGAGCAGTACTTC. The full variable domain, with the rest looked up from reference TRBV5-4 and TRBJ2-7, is ETGVTQSPTHLIKTRGQQVTLRCSSQSGHNTVSWYQQALGQGPQFIFQYYREEENGRGNFPPRFSGLQFPNYSSELNVNALELDDSALYLCASSLSGSVEQYFGPGTRLTVT.

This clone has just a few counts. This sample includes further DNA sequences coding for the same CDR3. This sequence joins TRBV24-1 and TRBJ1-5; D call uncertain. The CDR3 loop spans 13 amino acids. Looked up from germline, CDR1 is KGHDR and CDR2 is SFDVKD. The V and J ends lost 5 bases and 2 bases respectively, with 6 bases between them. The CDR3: CATSGQGNQPQHF. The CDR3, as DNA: TGTGCCACCAGTGGGCAGGGCAATCAGCCCCAGCATTTT.

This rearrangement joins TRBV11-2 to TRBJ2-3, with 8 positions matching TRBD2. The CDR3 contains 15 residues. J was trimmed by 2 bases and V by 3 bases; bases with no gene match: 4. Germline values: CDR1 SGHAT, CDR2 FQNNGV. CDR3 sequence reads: CASSFARGATDTQYF. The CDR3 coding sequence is TGTGCCAGCAGCTTTGCGCGGGGGGCCACAGATACGCAGTATTTT.

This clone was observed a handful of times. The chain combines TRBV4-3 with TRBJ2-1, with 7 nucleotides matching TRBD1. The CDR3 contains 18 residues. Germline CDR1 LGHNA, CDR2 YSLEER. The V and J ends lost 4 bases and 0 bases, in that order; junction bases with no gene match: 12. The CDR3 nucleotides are TGCGCCAGCAGCCGCCTCCCAGGGGGACCCTCCTCCTACAATGAGCAGTTCTTC. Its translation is CASSRLPGGPSSYNEQFF.

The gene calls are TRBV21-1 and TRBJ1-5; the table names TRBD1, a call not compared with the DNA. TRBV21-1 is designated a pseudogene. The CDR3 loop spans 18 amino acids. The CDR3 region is CASSIRDRGPDSNQPQHF. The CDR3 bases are TGTGCCAGCAGCATCCGGGACAGGGGGCCGGATAGCAATCAGCCCCAGCATTTT.

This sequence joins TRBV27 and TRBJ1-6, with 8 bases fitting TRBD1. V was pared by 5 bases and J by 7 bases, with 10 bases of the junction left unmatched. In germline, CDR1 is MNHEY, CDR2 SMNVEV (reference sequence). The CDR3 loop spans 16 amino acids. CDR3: CASSVLRGQGNSPLHF. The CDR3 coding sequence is TGTGCCAGCAGTGTACTCAGGGGGCAGGGAAATTCACCCCTCCACTTT.

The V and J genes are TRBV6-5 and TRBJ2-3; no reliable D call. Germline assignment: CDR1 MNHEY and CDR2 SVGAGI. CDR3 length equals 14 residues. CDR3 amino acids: CAYTKAASTDTQYF. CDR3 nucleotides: TGTGCTTACACCAAGGCTGCTAGCACAGATACGCAGTATTTT.